The clone carrying this TCR beta chain was recorded many times. Its antigen is unidentified. The sample belongs to a study of read filtering for tumor transcriptome and immune sequencing. Across the whole study: Mean patient age was roughly 66 years, range about 47 to 85; approximately 18 male, more than 11 female. General study findings and limits: Even smaller IR-seq throughput identified most shared clonotypes. The CD138-negative fraction was mixed bone marrow immune cells, not pure T cells. In IR-seq, single-read clonotypes were around 80% of clonotypes but around 4% of reads.

This library used approximately 390 ng RNA and molecular barcoded adaptors spanning alpha/delta and beta/gamma chains. TCRdb ran MiXCR on the reads and lists one entry per CDR3 protein. The data show about 47,000 distinct CDR3 sequences, with 12% seen just once and roughly 15% held by the top ten. The CDR3 loop spans 14 amino acids. CDR1 and CDR2 (germline): LGHNA, YNFKEQ. Trimming pared 3 bases from V and 2 bases from J, leaving 11 bases between. The sample consisted of a population of CD138-negative cells sorted from bone marrow. The V gene is TRBV4-2, the J gene TRBJ2-7, with D perhaps assigned TRBD1 or TRBD2 (5 bases each). The origin of this receptor is a donor at least 40 years old with multiple myeloma. The CDR3 here is CASSHSPGPYEQYF. The CDR3 nucleotides are TGTGCCAGCAGCCACAGTCCGGGACCCTACGAGCAGTACTTC.